The 14 T cell receptor beta chains reported below all come from one sample, sequenced in a study of shared clonotypes between healthy human individuals. Naive CD8 cells, CD45RO-negative and positively selected for CCR7, excluded terminally differentiated effector memory CD45RA+ cells. Some clones are missing from TCRdb's copy, which holds only in-frame ones; the method was immunoSEQ multiplex PCR. Found here are 800,000 to 950,000 clones, 96% of them singletons; the top ten hold about 0.25%. Sequenced input: naive CD8+ T cells sorted from blood. The source is a man aged 30 to 45 in good health.

This chain uses TRBV27 with TRBJ1-2; possibly TRBD1 for D (6 bases). The CDR3 has 13 amino acids. Trimming removed 7 bases from V and 8 bases from J, with 17 bases in between. CDR1 is MNHEY and CDR2 is SMNVEV in the germline V gene (reference sequence). CDR3 region: CASTHRAVGGYTF. In nucleotides, the CDR3 is TGTGCCAGCACCCACAGGGCCGTGGGGGGCTACACCTTC.

J is TRBJ2-7 and V is TRBV25-1; 8 bases line up with TRBD2. V lost 9 bases to trimming and J lost 1 base; unmatched junction nucleotides: 8. CDR1 is MGHDK, CDR2 SYGVNS, per germline. The length of the CDR3 is 14 residues. CDR3 sequence (DNA): TGTGCCAGTCAGATTAGCGGGAATTCCTACGAGCAGTACTTC. Translation gives CASQISGNSYEQYF.

The CDR3 region has the DNA TGTGCCAGCAGCCTGGCGGACGGCGCACAGTACTTC. This encodes CASSLADGAQYF. The chain is built from TRBV11-2 and TRBJ2-4; D not resolved. Germline V gene lookup returns CDR1 SGHAT and CDR2 FQNNGV. The CDR3 extends over 12 amino acids. V was trimmed by 5 bases and J by 13 bases, leaving 15 bases between them.

The V gene is TRBV5-1, the J gene TRBJ2-3; 11 bases match TRBD2. The CDR3 spans 17 residues. J was trimmed by 6 bases and V by 4 bases; bases with no gene match: 13. Germline lookup yields CDR1 SGHRS and CDR2 YFSETQ. Here the CDR3 DNA reads TGCGCCAGCAGCCGCGGGACTAGCGGACGGACTGGGGATACGCAGTATTTT. Its translation is CASSRGTSGRTGDTQYF.

A single count supports this clone. The CDR3 sequence: CASSPLAGVKETQYF. CDR3 nucleotides: TGTGCCAGCAGTCCACTAGCGGGAGTAAAAGAGACCCAGTACTTC. J is TRBJ2-5 and V is TRBV28, with 11 positions matching TRBD2. The CDR3 consists of 15 residues. The germline gives CDR1 MDHEN, CDR2 SYDVKM. V lost 5 bases to trimming and J lost 3 bases; unmatched junction nucleotides: 5.

The chain couples TRBV19 to TRBJ2-7; tentatively, D is TRBD2 (5 bases). The CDR3 consists of 13 residues. V lost 10 bases and J lost 1, with 14 bases in between. The germline V gene encodes CDR1 LNHDA and CDR2 SQIVND (reference sequence). CDR3 loop: CATSAALSYEQYF. CDR3 coding DNA: TGTGCCACCTCAGCGGCCTTATCCTACGAGCAGTACTTC.

This sequence joins TRBV27 and TRBJ2-7, with D perhaps matching TRBD2 (6 bases). Germline V lookup: CDR1 MNHEY, CDR2 SMNVEV (reference sequence). This CDR3 has 12 residues. V was pared by 6 bases and J by 2 bases, with 8 bases between. CDR3 DNA sequence: TGTGCCAGCAGGACTAGAACCTACGAGCAGTACTTC. Translating gives CASRTRTYEQYF.

The chain joins TRBV4-1 to TRBJ2-7, with 7 bases that match TRBD1. The germline V gene has CDR1 MGHRA and CDR2 YSYEKL. CDR3 length: 16 residues. The trim removed 0 bases at V and 6 bases at J, leaving 11 bases unmatched. The CDR3 DNA follows: TGCGCCAGCAGCCAAGAGGGACAGCAGTCCGGCTCCGAGCAGTACTTC. Translated: CASSQEGQQSGSEQYF.

This clone has a single count. The V and J genes are TRBV18 and TRBJ1-1; D unresolved. Germline V gene sequence: CDR1 KGHSH, CDR2 LQKENI. The CDR3 consists of 11 residues. V lost 5 bases and J lost 6, with 7 bases in between. The CDR3 DNA is TGTGCCAGCTCAGTGGGCGCTGAAGCTTTCTTT. Translated: CASSVGAEAFF.

The CDR3 sequence: CASSLGQSTPETQYF. The CDR3 nucleotides read TGCGCCAGCAGCTTGGGCCAGTCCACCCCAGAGACCCAGTACTTC. The chain combines TRBV5-1 with TRBJ2-5; D call uncertain. From germline, CDR1 is SGHRS and CDR2 YFSETQ. The CDR3 totals 15 residues. The V end lost 0 bases, the J end lost 4 bases, and 13 bases lay between the germline ends.

Turning to this clone: A read error may produce the germline difference seen at one junction end. The chain carries TRBV7-7 and TRBJ2-7; 12 nucleotides align to TRBD1. CDR3 size: 17 residues. Per germline, CDR1 SSHAT and CDR2 FNYEAQ (reference sequence). The CDR3, as DNA: TGTGCTAGCAGCCGAAGGGACAGGGGGCGAAGATTCGACGAGCAGTACTTC. The encoded protein is CASSRRDRGRRFDEQYF.

This clone was detected once. This chain links TRBV7-9 with TRBJ2-5, with 7 positions matching TRBD2. The trim removed 3 bases at V and 4 bases at J, leaving 8 bases unmatched. The CDR3 contains 15 residues. Germline V CDR1 and CDR2: SEHNR, FQNEAQ (reference sequence). The CDR3 sequence: CASSFLGGSRETQYF. CDR3 coding DNA: TGTGCCAGCAGCTTCCTTGGCGGGAGTAGAGAGACCCAGTACTTC.

J is TRBJ2-7 and V is TRBV9; the D is unclear. CDR1 SGDLS and CDR2 YYNGEE come from the germline V gene. Trimming removed 1 base at V and 2 bases at J, with 1 base between. The CDR3 sequence is 11 residues long. In DNA form, the CDR3 reads TGTGCCAGCAGCGTAACCTACGAGCAGTACTTC. This encodes CASSVTYEQYF.

CDR3 residues: CASSMGGGKETQYF. The CDR3 region has the DNA TGTGCCAGTAGTATGGGGGGCGGGAAAGAGACCCAGTACTTC. This chain connects TRBV19 to TRBJ2-5; D may be TRBD1 or TRBD2 (6 bases each). The CDR3 spans 14 residues. Trimming pared 3 bases from V and 3 bases from J, leaving 11 bases between. Germline loops: CDR1 LNHDA, CDR2 SQIVND (reference sequence). Full variable domain (rest looked up from reference TRBV19 and TRBJ2-5): DGGITQSPKYLFRKEGQNVTLSCEQNLNHDAMYWYRQDPGQGLRLIYYSQIVNDFQKGDIAEGYSVSREKKESFPLTVTSAQKNPTAFYLCASSMGGGKETQYFGPGTRLLVL.